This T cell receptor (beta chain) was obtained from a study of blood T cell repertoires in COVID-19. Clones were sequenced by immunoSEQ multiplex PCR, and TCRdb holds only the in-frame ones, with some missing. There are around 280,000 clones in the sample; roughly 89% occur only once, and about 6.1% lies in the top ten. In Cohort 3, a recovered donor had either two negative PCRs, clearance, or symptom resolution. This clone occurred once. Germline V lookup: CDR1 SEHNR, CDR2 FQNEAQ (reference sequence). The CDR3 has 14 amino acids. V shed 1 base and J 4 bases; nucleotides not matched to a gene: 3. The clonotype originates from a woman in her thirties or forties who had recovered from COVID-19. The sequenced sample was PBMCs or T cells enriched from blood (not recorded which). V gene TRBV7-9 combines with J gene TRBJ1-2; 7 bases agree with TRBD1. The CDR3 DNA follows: TGTGCCAGCAGCTTAGGACAGGGTTTCTATGGCTACACCTTC. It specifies CASSLGQGFYGYTF.